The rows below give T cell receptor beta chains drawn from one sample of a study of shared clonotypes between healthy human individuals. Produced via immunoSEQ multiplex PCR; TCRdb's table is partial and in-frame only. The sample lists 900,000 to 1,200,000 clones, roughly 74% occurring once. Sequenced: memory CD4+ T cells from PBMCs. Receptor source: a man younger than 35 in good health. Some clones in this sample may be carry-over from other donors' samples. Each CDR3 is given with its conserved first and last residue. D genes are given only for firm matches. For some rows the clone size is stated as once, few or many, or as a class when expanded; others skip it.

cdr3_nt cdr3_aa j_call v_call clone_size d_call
TGTGCCAGCAGCTCGGGGGGGGCACCGGACACTGAAGCTTTCTTT CASSSGGAPDTEAFF TRBJ1-1 TRBV11-3 NA NA
TGTGCCAGCAGCTTAGGGGGGCACACCGGGGAGCTGTTTTTT CASSLGGHTGELFF TRBJ2-2 TRBV7-7 few NA
TGTGCCAGCAGCTTGGGACAGGGGGCACCTAACACTGAAGCTTTCTTT CASSLGQGAPNTEAFF TRBJ1-1 TRBV11-3 few TRBD1
TGCGCCAGCAGCCAGAGGTTTCTGGGCAGGGCTGCCTCCTCTGGAAACACCATATATTTT CASSQRFLGRAASSGNTIYF TRBJ1-3 TRBV4-1 NA NA
TGTGCCAGCAGTCACCAACAGGGGACCATCTATGGCTACACCTTC CASSHQQGTIYGYTF TRBJ1-2 TRBV6-6 NA TRBD1
TGTGCCAGGCGGCCCGCGATGAGCCTCAATCAGCCCCAGCATTTT CARRPAMSLNQPQHF TRBJ1-5 TRBV6-5 few NA
TGTGCCAGCAGCCCCCGGACAGGCGGAAACACCATATATTTT CASSPRTGGNTIYF TRBJ1-3 TRBV7-9 few TRBD1
TGTGCCAGCAGACCTCTTGCCAGGGGGCTTCTCCTCATGAACACTGAAGCTTTCTTT CASRPLARGLLLMNTEAFF TRBJ1-1 TRBV27 NA TRBD1
TGTGCCACCAGCAGAGATTCCGGGACAAAAGCCTACGAGCAGTACTTC CATSRDSGTKAYEQYF TRBJ2-7 TRBV15 NA NA
TGTGCCAGAAGGACTAGCGGGAGGGCCCTACCCACCGGGGAGCTGTTTTTT CARRTSGRALPTGELFF TRBJ2-2 TRBV19 NA TRBD2
TGTGCCAGCAGTGCCACCCAGGGGGCAGCTTTCTTT CASSATQGAAFF TRBJ1-1 TRBV25-1 NA TRBD1
TGTGCCAGCAGCCCCGGGAGTCGCGGAAACTACGAGCAGTACTTC CASSPGSRGNYEQYF TRBJ2-7 TRBV5-4 NA NA
TGTGCCAGCAGTTTAAGGCCCTTCGACACCATATATTTT CASSLRPFDTIYF TRBJ1-3 TRBV28 many NA
TGTGCCAGTAGTATTGGACAGACCCAGTACTTC CASSIGQTQYF TRBJ2-5 TRBV19 NA NA
TGTGCCAGCAGCGGTGACAGGGGCGCCACGGCGGATGAGCAGTTCTTC CASSGDRGATADEQFF TRBJ2-1 TRBV7-3 few TRBD1